Presented here are 12 T cell receptor beta chains from one specimen sequenced in a study of CD8 T cells in ankylosing spondylitis. From the 5' RACE reads, TCRdb called clonotypes with MiXCR, one entry per CDR3 protein. The profile shows about 360,000 distinct CDR3 sequences, approximately 22% of them singletons. The sample taken for sequencing was blood, either unsorted or a sorted T cell fraction (not recorded which). All receptors come from a male donor with ankylosing spondylitis or in good health (not recorded which).

This chain joins TRBV7-2 and TRBJ2-1; possibly TRBD1 for D (6 bases). V lost 5 bases, J lost 8 bases, and 16 bases lay in between. CDR1 SGHTA and CDR2 FQGNSA come from the germline V gene. This CDR3 has 14 amino acids. This CDR3 is CASSPPGGQYEQFF. In DNA, the CDR3 is TGTGCCAGCAGCCCCCCAGGTGGACAGTATGAGCAGTTCTTC.

The chain joins TRBV10-1 to TRBJ2-1; tentatively, D is TRBD1 (5 bases). Germline assignment: CDR1 WNHNN and CDR2 SYGVQD (reference sequence). The CDR3 length is 14 residues. The V and J ends lost 4 bases and 3 bases respectively, with 10 bases between them. The CDR3 bases are TGCGCCAGCAGTGTGGGCAGGGACTACAATGAGCAGTTCTTC. This translates into CASSVGRDYNEQFF.

This chain joins TRBV27 and TRBJ2-7, with 7 bases that match TRBD2. The CDR3 consists of 13 residues. CDR1 and CDR2 (germline): MNHEY, SMNVEV (reference sequence). J gave up 3 bases and V 4 bases, and 3 bases lay outside the gene matches. This CDR3 reads CASSWGRDYEQYF. The CDR3 bases are TGTGCCAGCAGTTGGGGGAGGGACTACGAGCAGTACTTC.

The V and J genes are TRBV2 and TRBJ2-7; 8 bases agree with TRBD1. With 5 bases clipped from V and 5 bases from J, the junction kept 11 bases outside the gene matches. This CDR3 contains 15 residues. Per germline, CDR1 SNHLY and CDR2 FYNNEI. The CDR3 spells CASSPALDRAHEQYF. The CDR3 DNA reads TGTGCCAGCAGTCCAGCATTGGACAGGGCCCACGAGCAGTACTTC.

The chain couples TRBV10-2 to TRBJ2-1, with D unclear. CDR1 and CDR2 (germline): WSHSY, SAAADI. This CDR3 has 11 amino acids. Trimming removed 2 bases at V and 12 bases at J, with 8 bases between. In DNA, the CDR3 is TGCGCCAGCAGTGAGGGGTCGGTGCAGTTCTTC. Its protein product is CASSEGSVQFF.

This clonotype was counted only a few times. The chain recombines TRBV7-8 with TRBJ1-5; no clear D. CDR1 SGHVS and CDR2 FQNEAQ come from the germline V gene. V was trimmed by 5 bases and J by 0 bases, leaving 11 bases between them. The CDR3 has 15 amino acids. The chain's CDR3 is CASSPGRGSNQPQHF. CDR3 DNA sequence: TGTGCCAGCAGCCCCGGCCGGGGTAGCAATCAGCCCCAGCATTTT.

This clonotype was observed a few times. V gene TRBV12-3 or TRBV12-4 combines with J gene TRBJ2-2; a weak D match, TRBD1 (6 bases). Trimming took 1 base from V and 0 from J, leaving 12 bases between them. CDR3 length: 17 amino acids. CDR3 region: CASSLGTRGPNTGELFF. CDR3 nucleotide sequence: TGTGCCAGCAGTTTAGGTACCAGGGGTCCGAACACCGGGGAGCTGTTTTTT.

This clonotype was recorded a few times. This rearrangement joins TRBV5-1 to TRBJ1-1; 7 bases fit TRBD1. After removal of 4 bases from V and 7 bases from J, the junction contained 7 bases not matched to a gene. This CDR3 comprises 13 residues. Germline V CDR1 and CDR2: SGHRS, YFSETQ. CDR3 amino acids: CASSNDRELEAFF. The CDR3 DNA follows: TGCGCCAGCAGCAATGACAGGGAACTTGAAGCTTTCTTT.

The chain is built from TRBV7-9 and TRBJ2-7, with D perhaps TRBD1 (6 bases). Looked up from germline, CDR1 is SEHNR and CDR2 is FQNEAQ (reference sequence). CDR3 length: 16 residues. Trimming cost V 7 bases and J 6 bases, with 25 bases left between them. CDR3 residues: CASIPTPGDLRPEQYF. The CDR3 DNA is TGTGCCAGCATCCCTACACCAGGGGATCTCCGTCCCGAGCAGTACTTC.

The chain uses TRBV24-1 and TRBJ2-2; D tentatively fits TRBD1 or TRBD2 (5 bases each). Looked up from germline, CDR1 is KGHDR and CDR2 is SFDVKD. Deletions cut 7 bases from V and 3 bases from J, with 20 bases between. This CDR3 has 17 residues. The CDR3 loop reads CATSATTGLGDTGELFF. For the CDR3, the DNA is TGTGCCACCAGCGCAACAACGGGGCTGGGAGACACCGGGGAGCTGTTTTTT.

The rearrangement links TRBV20-1 to TRBJ2-1, with D unclear. The V end was cut by 1 base, the J end by 2 bases, with 9 bases between. The germline gives CDR1 DFQATT, CDR2 SNEGSKA (reference sequence). This CDR3 has 14 amino acids. The CDR3 protein is CSARVLMAYNEQFF. As DNA, the CDR3 is TGCAGTGCTAGAGTACTAATGGCCTACAATGAGCAGTTCTTC.

V and J are TRBV20-1 and TRBJ2-7, with D unresolved. This CDR3 is built from 14 residues. With 3 bases removed from V and 3 bases from J, the gap between germline ends came to 15 bases. The germline gives CDR1 DFQATT, CDR2 SNEGSKA (reference sequence). The CDR3 region has the DNA TGCAGTGCTAGTGACCGGGTCCAGAGCTACGAGCAGTACTTC. Translation gives CSASDRVQSYEQYF.